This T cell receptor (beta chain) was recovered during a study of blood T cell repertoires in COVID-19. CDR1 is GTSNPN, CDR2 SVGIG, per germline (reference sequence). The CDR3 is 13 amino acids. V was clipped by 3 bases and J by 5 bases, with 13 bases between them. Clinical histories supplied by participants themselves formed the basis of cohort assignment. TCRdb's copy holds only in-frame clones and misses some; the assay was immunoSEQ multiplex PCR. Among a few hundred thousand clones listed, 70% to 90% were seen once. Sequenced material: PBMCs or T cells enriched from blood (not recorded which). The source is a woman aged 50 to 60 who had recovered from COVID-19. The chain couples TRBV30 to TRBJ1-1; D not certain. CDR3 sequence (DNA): TGTGCCTGGAGGGAGGGTATTGCGACTGAAGCTTTCTTT. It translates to CAWREGIATEAFF.